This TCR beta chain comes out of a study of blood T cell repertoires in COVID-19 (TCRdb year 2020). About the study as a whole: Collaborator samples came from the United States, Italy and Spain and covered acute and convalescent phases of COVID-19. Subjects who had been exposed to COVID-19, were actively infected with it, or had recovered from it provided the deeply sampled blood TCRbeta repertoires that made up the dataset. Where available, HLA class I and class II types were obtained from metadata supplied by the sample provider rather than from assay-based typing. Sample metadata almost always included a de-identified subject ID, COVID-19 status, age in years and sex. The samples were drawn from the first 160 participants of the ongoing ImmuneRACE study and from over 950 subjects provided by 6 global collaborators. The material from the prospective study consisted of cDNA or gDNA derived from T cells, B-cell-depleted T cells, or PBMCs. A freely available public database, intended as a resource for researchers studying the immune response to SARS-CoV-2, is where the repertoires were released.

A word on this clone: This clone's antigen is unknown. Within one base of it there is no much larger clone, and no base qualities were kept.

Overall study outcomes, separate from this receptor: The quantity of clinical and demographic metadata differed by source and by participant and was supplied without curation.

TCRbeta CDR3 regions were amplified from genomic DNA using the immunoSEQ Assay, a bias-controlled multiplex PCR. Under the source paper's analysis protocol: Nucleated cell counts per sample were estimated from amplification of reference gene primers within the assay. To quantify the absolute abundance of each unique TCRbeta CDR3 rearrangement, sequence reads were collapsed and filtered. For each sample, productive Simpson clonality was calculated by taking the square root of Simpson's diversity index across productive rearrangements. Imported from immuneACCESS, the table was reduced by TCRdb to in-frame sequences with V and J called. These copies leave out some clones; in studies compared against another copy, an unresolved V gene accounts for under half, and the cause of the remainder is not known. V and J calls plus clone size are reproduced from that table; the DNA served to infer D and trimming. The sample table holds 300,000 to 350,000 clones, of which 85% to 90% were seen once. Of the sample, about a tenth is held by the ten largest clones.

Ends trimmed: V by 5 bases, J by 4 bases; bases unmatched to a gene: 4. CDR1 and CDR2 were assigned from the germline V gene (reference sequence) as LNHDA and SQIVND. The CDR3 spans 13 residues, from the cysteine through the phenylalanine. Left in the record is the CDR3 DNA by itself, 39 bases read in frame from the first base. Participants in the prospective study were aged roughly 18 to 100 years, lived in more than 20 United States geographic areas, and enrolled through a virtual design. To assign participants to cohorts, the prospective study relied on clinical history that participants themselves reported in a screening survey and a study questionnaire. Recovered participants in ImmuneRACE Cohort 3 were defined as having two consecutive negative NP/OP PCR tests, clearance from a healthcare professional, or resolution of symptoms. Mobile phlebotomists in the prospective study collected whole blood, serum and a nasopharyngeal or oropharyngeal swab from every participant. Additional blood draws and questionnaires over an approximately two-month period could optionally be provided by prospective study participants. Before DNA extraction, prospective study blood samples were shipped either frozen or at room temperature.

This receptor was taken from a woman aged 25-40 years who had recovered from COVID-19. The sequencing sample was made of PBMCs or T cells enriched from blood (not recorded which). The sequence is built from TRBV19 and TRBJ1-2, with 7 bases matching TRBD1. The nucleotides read TGTGCCAGTAGTCCACGGGACAGCTATGGCTACACCTTC. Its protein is CASSPRDSYGYTF.